Sequencing of this T cell receptor beta chain was carried out in a study of siplizumab effects on memory and regulatory T cells. Whole-study results and caveats: Confirmatory evidence of suppressive function in proliferating siplizumab-culture Tregs was not obtained. In controls, roughly 25% of mappable alloreactive CD4+ clones were Treg-derived on average, versus roughly 69% with siplizumab.

Trimming cost V 6 bases and J 1 base, with 10 bases left between them. This CDR3 is 12 amino acids long. The V gene's germline CDR1 is SQVTM and CDR2 ANQGSEA. Turning to this clone: Antigen unknown.

Produced via immunoSEQ multiplex PCR; TCRdb's table is partial and in-frame only. Among 60,000 or so clones, over 85% were seen once, and the ten largest hold 35% to 45%. The J gene is TRBJ2-7, the V gene TRBV29-1; D possibly corresponds to TRBD1 (5 bases). This receptor was taken from a human donor in good health. The material sequenced was CD8+ T cells sorted from blood. This CDR3 reads CSVTTESYEQYF. The CDR3 nucleotides are TGCAGCGTGACGACAGAGTCCTACGAGCAGTACTTC.